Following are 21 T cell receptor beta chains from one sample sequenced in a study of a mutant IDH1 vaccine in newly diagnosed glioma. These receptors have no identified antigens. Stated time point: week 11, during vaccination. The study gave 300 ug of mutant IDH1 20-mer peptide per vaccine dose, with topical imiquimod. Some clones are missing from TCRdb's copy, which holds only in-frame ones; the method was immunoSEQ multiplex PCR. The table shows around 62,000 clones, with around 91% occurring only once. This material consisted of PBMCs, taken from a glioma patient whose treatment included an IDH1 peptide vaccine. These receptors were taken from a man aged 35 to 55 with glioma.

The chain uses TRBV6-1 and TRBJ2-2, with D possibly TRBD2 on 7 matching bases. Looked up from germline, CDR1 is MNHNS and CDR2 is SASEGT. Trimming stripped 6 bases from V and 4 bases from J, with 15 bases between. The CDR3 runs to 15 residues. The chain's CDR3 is CASRSRGALTGELFF. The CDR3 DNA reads TGTGCCAGCAGGTCCCGGGGGGCGCTCACCGGGGAGCTGTTTTTT.

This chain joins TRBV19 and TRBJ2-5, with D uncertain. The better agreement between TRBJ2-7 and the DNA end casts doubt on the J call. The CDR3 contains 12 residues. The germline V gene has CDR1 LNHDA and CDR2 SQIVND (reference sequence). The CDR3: CASSMGRNEQYF. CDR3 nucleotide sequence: TGTGCCAGTAGTATGGGAAGGAACGAGCAGTACTTC.

Here the CDR3 DNA reads TGTGCCAGCAGCCGGGACCTAAGGCAGGAGACCCAGTACTTC. This sequence encodes CASSRDLRQETQYF. The chain uses TRBV7-9 and TRBJ2-5; D could derive from TRBD1 or TRBD2 (5 bases each). In germline, CDR1 is SEHNR, CDR2 FQNEAQ (reference sequence). Trimming removed 5 bases at V and 5 bases at J, with 15 bases between. The CDR3 has 14 residues.

The CDR3 loop reads CASSFARTGSLYEQYF. CDR3 nucleotide sequence: TGTGCCAGCAGTTTTGCCCGGACAGGGAGCCTCTACGAGCAGTACTTC. The V and J genes are TRBV28 and TRBJ2-7; TRBD1 matches 8 bases. J was trimmed by 3 bases and V by 3 bases; bases with no gene match: 10. The CDR3 is 16 amino acids. Germline assignment: CDR1 MDHEN and CDR2 SYDVKM. Together with reference TRBV28 and TRBJ2-7, the CDR3 gives the full variable domain: DVKVTQSSRYLVKRTGEKVFLECVQDMDHENMFWYRQDPGLGLRLIYFSYDVKMKEKGDIPEGYSVSREKKERFSLILESASTNQTSMYLCASSFARTGSLYEQYFGPGTRLTVT.

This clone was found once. CDR3 in amino acids: CASSLVQGAYQPQHF. CDR3 sequence (DNA): TGTGCCAGCAGTTTAGTGCAGGGTGCGTATCAGCCCCAGCATTTT. The V and J genes are TRBV27 and TRBJ1-5; D might be TRBD1 (5 bases). Germline-derived CDR1 and CDR2 are MNHEY and SMNVEV (reference sequence). The CDR3 covers 15 residues. The V and J ends lost 2 bases and 5 bases respectively, with 13 bases between them.

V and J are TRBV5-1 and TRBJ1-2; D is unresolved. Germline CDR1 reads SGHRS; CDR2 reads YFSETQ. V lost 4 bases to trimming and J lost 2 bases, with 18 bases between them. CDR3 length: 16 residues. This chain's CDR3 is CASSPSGQKINYGYTF. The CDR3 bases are TGCGCCAGCAGCCCGTCTGGGCAGAAGATCAACTATGGCTACACCTTC.

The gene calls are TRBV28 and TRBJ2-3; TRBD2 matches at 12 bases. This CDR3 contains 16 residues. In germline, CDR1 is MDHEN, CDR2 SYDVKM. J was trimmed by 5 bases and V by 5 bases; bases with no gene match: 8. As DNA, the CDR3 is TGTGCCAGCAGTCCGGCTAGCGGGAGGGGGGGAGATACGCAGTATTTT. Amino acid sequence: CASSPASGRGGDTQYF.

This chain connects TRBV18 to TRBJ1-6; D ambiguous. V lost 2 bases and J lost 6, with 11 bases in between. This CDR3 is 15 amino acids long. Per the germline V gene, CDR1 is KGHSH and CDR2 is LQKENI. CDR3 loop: CASSPTDSSNSPLHF. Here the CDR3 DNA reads TGTGCCAGCTCACCAACTGATTCGTCTAATTCACCCCTCCACTTT.

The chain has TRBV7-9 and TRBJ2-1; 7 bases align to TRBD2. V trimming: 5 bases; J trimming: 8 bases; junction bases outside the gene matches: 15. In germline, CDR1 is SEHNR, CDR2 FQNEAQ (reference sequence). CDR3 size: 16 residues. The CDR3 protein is CASSPPGREISDEQFF. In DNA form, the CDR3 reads TGTGCCAGCAGCCCCCCGGGGCGGGAGATTAGCGATGAGCAGTTCTTC.

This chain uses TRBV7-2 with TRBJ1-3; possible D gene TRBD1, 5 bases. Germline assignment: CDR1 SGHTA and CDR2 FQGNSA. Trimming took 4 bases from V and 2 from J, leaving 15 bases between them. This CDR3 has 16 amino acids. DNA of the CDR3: TGTGCCAGCAGCTCTGCGGCGGGGGAACCTGGAAACACCATATATTTT. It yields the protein CASSSAAGEPGNTIYF.

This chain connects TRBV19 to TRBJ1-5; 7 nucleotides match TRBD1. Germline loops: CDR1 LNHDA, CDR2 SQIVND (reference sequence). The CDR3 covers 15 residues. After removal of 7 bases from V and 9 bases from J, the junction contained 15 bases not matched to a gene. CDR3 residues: CASTAGGTGRGPQHF. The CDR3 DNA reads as TGTGCCAGTACGGCAGGGGGGACCGGAAGGGGGCCCCAGCATTTT.

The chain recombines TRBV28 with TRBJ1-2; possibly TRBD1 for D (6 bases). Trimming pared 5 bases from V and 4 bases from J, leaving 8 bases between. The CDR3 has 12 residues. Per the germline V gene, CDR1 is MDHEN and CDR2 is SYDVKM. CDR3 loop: CASSGQFYGYTF. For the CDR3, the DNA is TGTGCCAGCAGTGGACAGTTCTATGGCTACACCTTC.

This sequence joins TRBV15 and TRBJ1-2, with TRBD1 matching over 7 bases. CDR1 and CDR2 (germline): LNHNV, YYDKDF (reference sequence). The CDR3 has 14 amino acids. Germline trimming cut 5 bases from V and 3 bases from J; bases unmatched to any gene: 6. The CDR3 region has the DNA TGTGCCACCAGCCCGCAGGGGGGGGACTATGGCTACACCTTC. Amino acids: CATSPQGGDYGYTF.

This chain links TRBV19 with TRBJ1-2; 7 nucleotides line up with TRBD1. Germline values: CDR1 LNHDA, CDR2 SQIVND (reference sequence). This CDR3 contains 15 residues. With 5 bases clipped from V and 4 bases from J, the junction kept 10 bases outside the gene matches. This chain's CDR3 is CASSSQGIGTYGYTF. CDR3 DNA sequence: TGTGCCAGTAGTTCACAGGGGATCGGGACCTATGGCTACACCTTC.

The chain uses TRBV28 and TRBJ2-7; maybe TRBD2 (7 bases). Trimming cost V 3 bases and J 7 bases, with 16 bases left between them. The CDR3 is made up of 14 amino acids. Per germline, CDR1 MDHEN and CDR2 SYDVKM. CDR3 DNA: TGTGCCAGCAGTTTGGGGGGGGGCTCCCTTGAGCAGTACGTC. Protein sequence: CASSLGGGSLEQYV.

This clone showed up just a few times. The CDR3 spells CASSQDKRQPQHF. In DNA, the CDR3 is TGCGCCAGCAGCCAAGACAAGCGTCAGCCCCAGCATTTT. The V gene is TRBV4-3, the J gene TRBJ1-5; no reliable D call. Trimming took off 0 bases at V and 6 bases at J, with 6 bases between the two ends. CDR3 length: 13 residues. Germline assignment: CDR1 LGHNA and CDR2 YSLEER.

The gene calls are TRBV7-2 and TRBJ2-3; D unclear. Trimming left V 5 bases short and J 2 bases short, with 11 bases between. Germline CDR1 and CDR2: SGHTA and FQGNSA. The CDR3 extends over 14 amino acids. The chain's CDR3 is CASSPFRPTDTQYF. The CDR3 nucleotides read TGTGCCAGCAGCCCCTTCCGCCCCACAGATACGCAGTATTTT.

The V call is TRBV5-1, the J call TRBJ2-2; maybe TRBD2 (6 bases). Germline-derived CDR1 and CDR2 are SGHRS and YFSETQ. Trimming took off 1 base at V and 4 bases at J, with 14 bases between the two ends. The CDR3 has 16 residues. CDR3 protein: CASSLSTGVGTGELFF. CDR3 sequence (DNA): TGCGCCAGCAGCTTGTCAACGGGGGTGGGCACCGGGGAGCTGTTTTTT.

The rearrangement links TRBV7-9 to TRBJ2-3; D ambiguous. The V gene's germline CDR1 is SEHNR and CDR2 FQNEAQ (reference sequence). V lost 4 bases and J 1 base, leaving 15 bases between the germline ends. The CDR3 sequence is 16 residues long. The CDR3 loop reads CASSSILGLGTDTQYF. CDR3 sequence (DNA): TGTGCCAGCAGCTCCATCCTGGGCCTTGGCACAGATACGCAGTATTTT.

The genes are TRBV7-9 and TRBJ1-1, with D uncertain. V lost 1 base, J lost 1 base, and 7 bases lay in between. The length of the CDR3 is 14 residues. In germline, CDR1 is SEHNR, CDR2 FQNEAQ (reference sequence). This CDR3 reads CASSLDTRNTEAFF. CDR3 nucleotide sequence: TGTGCCAGCAGCTTAGATACCAGGAACACTGAAGCTTTCTTT. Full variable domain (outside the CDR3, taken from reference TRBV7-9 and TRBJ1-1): DTGVSQNPRHKITKRGQNVTFRCDPISEHNRLYWYRQTLGQGPEFLTYFQNEAQLEKSRLLSDRFSAERPKGSFSTLEIQRTEQGDSAMYLCASSLDTRNTEAFFGQGTRLTVV.

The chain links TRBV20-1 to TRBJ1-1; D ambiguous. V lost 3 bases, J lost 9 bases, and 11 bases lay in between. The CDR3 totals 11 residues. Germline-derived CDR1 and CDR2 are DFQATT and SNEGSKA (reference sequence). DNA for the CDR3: TGCAGTGCTAGGCAGTATCAACAAGCTTTCTTT. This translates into CSARQYQQAFF.